This section outlines one T cell receptor (beta chain) sequence together with its context. Specified treatment: some 20 received Ad26.COV2.S at low or high dose, single or two shots; about 5 received placebo; per-sample allocation not given. Day 63 after the first vaccine or placebo injection was the time point for sampling. These data originate in a study of Ad26.COV2.S vaccination and SARS-CoV-2 variants. Sequenced by immunoSEQ multiplex PCR; TCRdb stores in-frame clones only, minus some. There are about 400,000 clones in the sample; around 93% occur only once, and more than 1.5% lies in the top ten. The source material was peripheral blood, sampled in a trial of Ad26.COV2.S vaccine versus placebo. The clonotype was recovered from a person aged 18-65 years who received the Ad26.COV2.S COVID-19 vaccine or a placebo.

CDR3 bases: TGTGCCAGCAGCCATGATTGGCTAGCGGGGGTCCAAGAGACCCAGTACTTC. Protein: CASSHDWLAGVQETQYF. The chain combines TRBV3-1 (or the pseudogene TRBV3-2) with TRBJ2-5; TRBD2 matches 10 bases. Trimming at V came to 3 bases and at J to 1 base, leaving 8 bases not matched to a gene. Germline V gene lookup returns CDR1 LGHDT and CDR2 YNNKEL (reference sequence). The CDR3 consists of 17 residues.